Each of the 18 T cell receptor beta chains below was sequenced from the same sample in a study of human T cells and chemical hapten exposure. Each CDR3 protein gets one entry after TCRdb re-called the RACE reads with MiXCR. The sample yields about 360,000 distinct CDR3 sequences, approximately 6.3% seen once. Time point noted: patch test 1, 2 weeks after DPC sensitization. The treatment was: therapeutic diphenylcyclopropenone sensitization with weekly scalp DPC. The input for sequencing was whole blood, taken in connection with sensitization to the hapten diphenylcyclopropenone (DPC). These receptors were collected from a woman aged 18-29 years with alopecia areata. Some clones in this sample may be carry-over from other donors' samples.

This clonotype was seen only a few times. This chain joins TRBV7-2 and TRBJ2-3; no firm D call. Per germline, CDR1 SGHTA and CDR2 FQGNSA. The ends were cut back, 1 base at V and 6 bases at J, with 8 bases in the middle. The CDR3 extends over 13 amino acids. The CDR3 region has the DNA TGTGCCAGCAGCTTAGGGATAAGGGATACGCAGTATTTT. Translated: CASSLGIRDTQYF.

The CDR3 here is CASTSNTEAFF. Here the CDR3 DNA reads TGTGCCAGCACCAGTAACACTGAAGCTTTCTTT. V and J are TRBV6-5 and TRBJ1-1; D is undetermined. CDR3 length equals 11 residues. Germline CDR1 is MNHEY and CDR2 is SVGAGI. Trimming took 7 bases from V and 2 from J, leaving 5 bases between them.

This clonotype was seen more than once but under ten times. The chain combines TRBV10-3 with TRBJ2-7; D is unresolved. V lost 3 bases, J lost 2 bases, and 8 bases lay in between. The germline V gene encodes CDR1 ENHRY and CDR2 SYGVKD. The CDR3 is 13 amino acids. The CDR3 nucleotides are TGTGCCATCAGTGACCAAGCGACCTACGAGCAGTACTTC. Translation: CAISDQATYEQYF.

A few counts support this clonotype. The genes are TRBV18 and TRBJ2-6, with D possibly TRBD1 on 6 matching bases. The ends were cut back, 4 bases at V and 8 bases at J, with 18 bases in the middle. The CDR3 runs 16 residues. Germline values: CDR1 KGHSH, CDR2 LQKENI. CDR3 in amino acids: CASSLTPGHQTNVLTF. CDR3 bases: TGTGCCAGCTCACTTACACCGGGACATCAAACCAACGTCCTGACTTTC. The whole variable domain, filled in from reference TRBV18 and TRBJ2-6, reads NAGVMQNPRHLVRRRGQEARLRCSPMKGHSHVYWYRQLPEEGLKFMVYLQKENIIDESGMPKERFSAEFPKEGPSILRIQQVVRGDSAAYFCASSLTPGHQTNVLTFGAGSRLTVL.

This clonotype was recorded a few times. The CDR3 sequence: CAISDTSGLAKNIQYF. The CDR3 DNA is TGTGCCATCAGTGACACTAGCGGGTTAGCCAAAAACATTCAGTACTTC. The chain employs TRBV10-3 and TRBJ2-4; TRBD2 agrees at 9 bases. V trimming: 3 bases; J trimming: 0 bases; junction bases outside the gene matches: 3. This CDR3 spans 16 amino acids. Germline CDR1 and CDR2: ENHRY and SYGVKD.

This sequence joins TRBV7-6 and TRBJ2-6; tentative D call: TRBD1 (6 bases). Trimming left V 4 bases short and J 1 base short, with 11 bases between. Germline values: CDR1 SGHVS, CDR2 FNYEAQ. The length of the CDR3 is 16 residues. CDR3 nucleotide sequence: TGTGCCAGCAGCTCGACTCAGGGGTCTGGGGCCAACGTCCTGACTTTC. It specifies CASSSTQGSGANVLTF.

There are many counts of this clonotype. CDR3 protein: CASSGGRVETQYF. CDR3 coding DNA: TGTGCCAGCAGTGGAGGGAGGGTAGAGACCCAGTACTTC. This chain uses TRBV25-1 with TRBJ2-5, with TRBD2 matching over 7 bases. The length of the CDR3 is 13 residues. The J segment lost 4 bases and the V segment lost 4 bases, leaving 3 bases of the junction unmatched. Per the germline V gene, CDR1 is MGHDK and CDR2 is SYGVNS. Full variable domain (outside the CDR3, taken from reference TRBV25-1 and TRBJ2-5): EADIYQTPRYLVIGTGKKITLECSQTMGHDKMYWYQQDPGMELHLIHYSYGVNSTEKGDLSSESTVSRIRTEHFPLTLESARPSHTSQYLCASSGGRVETQYFGPGTRLLVL.

This clonotype was seen only a few times. This chain links TRBV6-2 or TRBV6-3 with TRBJ1-5; possible D gene TRBD1, 5 bases. This CDR3 is 15 amino acids long. In germline, CDR1 is MNHEY, CDR2 SVGEGT. Trimming shortened V by 2 bases and J by 6 bases, and 14 bases separated the two germline ends. CDR3 protein: CASSYDSPASQPQHF. In DNA form, the CDR3 reads TGTGCCAGCAGTTACGACAGCCCGGCATCTCAGCCCCAGCATTTT.

The rearrangement links TRBV7-9 to TRBJ2-7; 9 positions agree with TRBD1. CDR1 is SEHNR, CDR2 FQNEAQ, per germline (reference sequence). The V segment lost 2 bases and the J segment 5 bases; nucleotides outside the gene matches: 4. The CDR3 runs 14 residues. The CDR3 spells CASSLTRTGDEQYF. CDR3 DNA sequence: TGTGCCAGCAGCTTAACTCGGACAGGGGACGAGCAGTACTTC.

The chain joins TRBV18 to TRBJ2-3, with 7 bases lining up with TRBD1. Germline assignment: CDR1 KGHSH and CDR2 LQKENI. Trimming at V came to 4 bases and at J to 6 bases, leaving 10 bases not matched to a gene. The CDR3 sequence is 15 residues long. In DNA, the CDR3 is TGTGCCAGCTCACGGGACAGCTCGATAGGGGATACGCAGTATTTT. It yields the protein CASSRDSSIGDTQYF.

This clonotype has only a few counts. V gene TRBV6-1 combines with J gene TRBJ2-3, with D unclear. CDR3 length equals 12 residues. The ends were cut back, 6 bases at V and 4 bases at J, with 8 bases in the middle. The V gene's germline CDR1 is MNHNS and CDR2 SASEGT. The CDR3 reads CASRRGPDTQYF. The DNA for the CDR3 is TGTGCCAGCAGACGAGGCCCAGATACGCAGTATTTT.

The chain uses TRBV27 and TRBJ2-1, with D uncertain. Germline V gene data show CDR1 as MNHEY and CDR2 as SMNVEV (reference sequence). This CDR3 comprises 16 residues. V dropped 6 bases and J dropped 8 bases, with 23 bases sitting between them. The DNA for the CDR3 is TGTGCCAGCAGCCGGGTCGACCTTAGGGATTTCGATGAGCAGTTCTTC. As protein: CASSRVDLRDFDEQFF.

The table lists this clonotype with a few counts. V and J are TRBV6-2 or TRBV6-3 and TRBJ1-5, with D unclear. Trimming took off 5 bases at V and 3 bases at J, with 14 bases between the two ends. The CDR3 runs to 15 residues. CDR1 and CDR2 from the germline V gene are MNHEY and SVGEGT. The DNA for the CDR3 is TGTGCCAGCAGTCGCTTGGGATTTTCCAATCAGCCCCAGCATTTT. Its protein is CASSRLGFSNQPQHF.

This chain connects TRBV18 to TRBJ1-3; 8 bases line up with TRBD1. Germline loops: CDR1 KGHSH, CDR2 LQKENI. This CDR3 has 16 residues. V was clipped by 3 bases and J by 2 bases; unmatched bases: 6. The CDR3 nucleotides are TGTGCCAGCTCACCTTCCCCAGGGGGCCCTGGAAACACCATATATTTT. Translated: CASSPSPGGPGNTIYF.

The V gene is TRBV6-6, the J gene TRBJ1-1, with D tentatively TRBD1 (5 bases). V was shortened by 2 bases and J by 1 base, with 11 bases between the two germline ends. This CDR3 comprises 15 residues. Germline V gene sequence: CDR1 MNHNY, CDR2 SVGAGI (reference sequence). The CDR3 DNA is TGTGCCAGCAGTTACGGGGGATCAAGGAACACTGAAGCTTTCTTT. Residues: CASSYGGSRNTEAFF.

This clonotype was found many times. The chain carries TRBV24-1 and TRBJ2-3, with D maybe TRBD1 (5 bases). The germline CDR1 and CDR2 sequences are KGHDR and SFDVKD. V was pared by 0 bases and J by 0 bases, with 9 bases between. CDR3 size: 16 residues. The CDR3 nucleotides are TGTGCCACCAGTGATTTGCAGGGCCCTAGCACAGATACGCAGTATTTT. It codes for CATSDLQGPSTDTQYF.

Ten or more counts support this clonotype. The rearrangement uses TRBV6-2 or TRBV6-3 and TRBJ2-3, with 11 bases fitting TRBD1. The germline V gene has CDR1 MNHEY and CDR2 SVGEGT. V lost 5 bases and J lost 11; bases outside the gene matches: 3. The CDR3 has 12 amino acids. CDR3 region: CASSRTGGRQYF. In DNA, the CDR3 is TGTGCCAGCAGTCGGACAGGGGGCCGGCAGTATTTT.

The sample holds a few counts of this clonotype. The J gene is TRBJ2-6, the V gene TRBV7-2; D is ambiguous. From germline, CDR1 is SGHTA and CDR2 FQGNSA. The CDR3 is 16 residues long. V shed 1 base and J shed 0 bases, with 7 bases lying between them. For the CDR3, the DNA is TGTGCCAGCAGCTTAGTCGGTAGCTCTGGGGCCAACGTCCTGACTTTC. Amino acids: CASSLVGSSGANVLTF.